This is a list of T cell receptor beta chains from one sample in a study of blood T cell repertoires in COVID-19. The method was immunoSEQ multiplex PCR; TCRdb's version includes in-frame clones alone and lacks a portion of them. The sample includes some 130,000 clones, around 82% of them seen just once. The sample comprised peripheral blood. These receptors originate from a human donor in a cohort sampled during active COVID-19. Both conserved end residues are part of each CDR3. A D gene is named only where the DNA matches it firmly. Size values are once, few and many counts, or a class for expanded clones, and some rows have none.

cdr3_aa: CAISDAGVTDTQYF
cdr3_nt: TGTGCCATCAGTGACGCAGGGGTGACAGATACGCAGTATTTT
cdr3_length: 14
j_call: TRBJ2-3
v_call: TRBV10-3
d_call: NA
clone_size: NA

cdr3_aa: CASSPSTSGRGNTGELFF
cdr3_nt: TGTGCCAGCAGTCCATCGACTAGCGGGAGGGGTAACACCGGGGAGCTGTTTTTT
cdr3_length: 18
j_call: TRBJ2-2
v_call: TRBV27
d_call: TRBD2
clone_size: NA

cdr3_aa: CAISESWGRGNEKLFF
cdr3_nt: TGTGCCATCAGTGAGTCCTGGGGCAGGGGGAATGAAAAACTGTTTTTT
cdr3_length: 16
j_call: TRBJ1-4
v_call: TRBV10-3
d_call: TRBD1
clone_size: NA

cdr3_aa: CASSLDAGLPTDTQYF
cdr3_nt: TGTGCCAGCAGCTTAGACGCAGGGTTACCCACAGATACGCAGTATTTT
cdr3_length: 16
j_call: TRBJ2-3
v_call: TRBV7-2
d_call: NA
clone_size: NA

cdr3_aa: CASSPSGRALYNEQFF
cdr3_nt: TGTGCCAGCAGTCCTAGCGGGAGGGCCCTCTACAATGAGCAGTTCTTC
cdr3_length: 16
j_call: TRBJ2-1
v_call: TRBV3-1/TRBV3-2
d_call: TRBD2
clone_size: NA

cdr3_aa: CASSQEGGNSPLHF
cdr3_nt: TGTGCCAGCAGCCAGGAAGGGGGTAATTCACCCCTCCACTTT
cdr3_length: 14
j_call: TRBJ1-6
v_call: TRBV14
d_call: NA
clone_size: NA

cdr3_aa: CASSPGNRGLVQPQHF
cdr3_nt: TGTGCCAGCTCACCAGGGAACAGGGGATTAGTACAGCCCCAGCATTTT
cdr3_length: 16
j_call: TRBJ1-5
v_call: TRBV18
d_call: TRBD1
clone_size: NA

cdr3_aa: CASSPRDRGYEQYF
cdr3_nt: TGTGCCAGCAGCCCCCGGGACAGGGGTTACGAGCAGTACTTC
cdr3_length: 14
j_call: TRBJ2-7
v_call: TRBV3-1/TRBV3-2
d_call: TRBD1
clone_size: few

cdr3_aa: CASSPPGQINGNTIYF
cdr3_nt: TGTGCCAGCAGCCCTCCGGGACAGATTAATGGAAACACCATATATTTT
cdr3_length: 16
j_call: TRBJ1-3
v_call: TRBV7-2
d_call: TRBD1
clone_size: few

cdr3_aa: CASSLRANTEAFF
cdr3_nt: TGTGCCAGCAGTTTGAGGGCGAACACTGAAGCTTTCTTT
cdr3_length: 13
j_call: TRBJ1-1
v_call: TRBV12-3/TRBV12-4
d_call: NA
clone_size: NA

cdr3_aa: CASIVGQGATGYTF
cdr3_nt: TGTGCCAGCATCGTCGGGCAGGGGGCGACTGGCTACACCTTC
cdr3_length: 14
j_call: TRBJ1-2
v_call: TRBV2
d_call: TRBD1
clone_size: NA

cdr3_aa: CASILGGLTYNEQFF
cdr3_nt: TGTGCCAGCATCCTGGGCGGGCTCACCTACAATGAGCAGTTCTTC
cdr3_length: 15
j_call: TRBJ2-1
v_call: TRBV11-2
d_call: NA
clone_size: NA

cdr3_aa: CATSSFRTGSGAFF
cdr3_nt: TGTGCCACCAGCAGTTTCAGGACAGGGAGCGGGGCTTTCTTT
cdr3_length: 14
j_call: TRBJ1-1
v_call: TRBV15
d_call: TRBD1
clone_size: once

cdr3_aa: CASNLPGGEQFF
cdr3_nt: TGTGCCAGCAACCTACCGGGAGGTGAGCAGTTCTTC
cdr3_length: 12
j_call: TRBJ2-1
v_call: TRBV12-3/TRBV12-4
d_call: TRBD2
clone_size: NA

cdr3_aa: CASSYGGSGGTDTQYF
cdr3_nt: TGTGCCAGCAGTTACGGTGGGAGCGGGGGCACAGATACGCAGTATTTT
cdr3_length: 16
j_call: TRBJ2-3
v_call: TRBV6-2/TRBV6-3
d_call: TRBD2
clone_size: NA

cdr3_aa: CASSRGQGGREKLFF
cdr3_nt: TGTGCCAGCAGTCGCGGACAGGGGGGGCGTGAAAAACTGTTTTTT
cdr3_length: 15
j_call: TRBJ1-4
v_call: TRBV2
d_call: TRBD1
clone_size: NA

cdr3_aa: CASSLGTGKDNQPQHF
cdr3_nt: TGTGCCAGCAGCTTAGGTACAGGGAAGGACAATCAGCCCCAGCATTTT
cdr3_length: 16
j_call: TRBJ1-5
v_call: TRBV11-2
d_call: NA
clone_size: NA

cdr3_aa: CASSLEGTDNSPLHF
cdr3_nt: TGTGCCAGCAGCTTAGAAGGGACAGATAATTCACCCCTCCACTTT
cdr3_length: 15
j_call: TRBJ1-6
v_call: TRBV11-3
d_call: TRBD1
clone_size: once